The 14 T cell receptor beta chains listed next were all sequenced from one sample in a study of T cell responses to AZD1222 COVID-19 vaccine. Measured with immunoSEQ multiplex PCR; TCRdb has only the in-frame clones, and not every one. The table has some 140,000 clones, around 90% seen once. This specimen was peripheral blood, taken on day 0 of AZD1222 vaccination. These receptors were obtained from an adult in good health.

The rearrangement links TRBV25-1 to TRBJ1-4; D gene ambiguous. Germline-derived CDR1 and CDR2 are MGHDK and SYGVNS. Trimming removed 4 bases from V and 0 bases from J, with 12 bases in between. This CDR3 comprises 16 residues. CDR3 sequence reads: CASSALTSTTNEKLFF. The DNA for the CDR3 is TGTGCCAGCAGTGCTTTGACCTCGACAACTAATGAAAAACTGTTTTTT. Supplemented by reference TRBV25-1 and TRBJ1-4, the full variable domain reads EADIYQTPRYLVIGTGKKITLECSQTMGHDKMYWYQQDPGMELHLIHYSYGVNSTEKGDLSSESTVSRIRTEHFPLTLESARPSHTSQYLCASSALTSTTNEKLFFGSGTQLSVL.

The genes are TRBV6-5 and TRBJ1-2; the D gene is possibly TRBD1 (6 bases). The length of the CDR3 is 15 residues. The V end lost 2 bases, the J end lost 8 bases, and 18 bases lay between the germline ends. Germline V gene data show CDR1 as MNHEY and CDR2 as SVGAGI. Here the CDR3 DNA reads TGTGCCAGCAGTTACCTCCGGTGGGGGGCTTTCGGCTACACCTTC. Translated, it gives CASSYLRWGAFGYTF.

The chain employs TRBV4-3 and TRBJ1-2, with 7 bases matching TRBD1. Trimming took 0 bases from V and 4 from J; bases not matched to a gene: 2. The CDR3 is 14 amino acids. Per germline, CDR1 LGHNA and CDR2 YSLEER. The CDR3 spells CASSQDRGIYGYTF. The CDR3 region has the DNA TGCGCCAGCAGCCAAGACAGGGGGATCTATGGCTACACCTTC.

Remarks on this clone: This sample also contains other DNA sequences that code for the same CDR3. The gene calls are TRBV12-3 or TRBV12-4 and TRBJ1-1; no firm D call. V gave up 1 base and J gave up 4 bases, with 7 bases separating them. The CDR3 has 13 residues. This chain's CDR3 is CASSLGVGTEAFF. The CDR3 region has the DNA TGTGCCAGCAGTTTAGGGGTGGGCACTGAAGCTTTCTTT.

CDR3 sequence reads: CASSGSGLVSGELFF. In DNA form, the CDR3 reads TGTGCCAGCAGCGGTAGCGGGCTAGTGTCCGGGGAGCTGTTTTTT. The gene calls are TRBV7-2 and TRBJ2-2; 7 bases agree with TRBD2. The germline CDR1 and CDR2 sequences are SGHTA and FQGNSA. The V and J ends lost 5 bases and 6 bases, in that order; junction bases with no gene match: 9. CDR3 length: 15 residues.

The chain links TRBV3-1 (or the pseudogene TRBV3-2) to TRBJ1-1, with 7 positions matching TRBD1. This CDR3 is 13 amino acids long. V was pared by 0 bases and J by 8 bases, with 3 bases of the junction left unmatched. Per the germline V gene, CDR1 is LGHDT and CDR2 is YNNKEL (reference sequence). CDR3 sequence reads: CASSQDDRAEAFF. The CDR3 DNA is TGTGCCAGCAGCCAAGACGACAGGGCGGAAGCTTTCTTT.

The chain joins TRBV4-3 to TRBJ2-4; 7 bases agree with TRBD1. Looked up from germline, CDR1 is LGHNA and CDR2 is YSLEER. The CDR3 consists of 13 residues. V gave up 4 bases and J gave up 9 bases; unmatched junction bases: 6. CDR3 sequence (DNA): TGCGCCAGCAGCCGGGACAGAACAAGCATTCAGTACTTC. Its protein is CASSRDRTSIQYF.

Notes on this clone: This same CDR3 is encoded by further DNA sequences in the sample. The rearrangement uses TRBV12-3 or TRBV12-4 and TRBJ1-2; D not resolved. Trimming left V 5 bases short and J 1 base short, with 8 bases between. The CDR3 is 13 amino acids. CDR3 nucleotide sequence: TGTGCCAGCAGTCTCGGGAGTAACTATGGCTACACCTTC. Translated: CASSLGSNYGYTF.

J is TRBJ2-7 and V is TRBV18, with D possibly TRBD2 on 6 matching bases. CDR3 length equals 14 residues. Germline values: CDR1 KGHSH, CDR2 LQKENI. The V end lost 3 bases, the J end lost 0 bases, and 9 bases lay between the germline ends. DNA for the CDR3: TGTGCCAGCTCACCGCGGGACTTCTCCTACGAGCAGTACTTC. It translates to CASSPRDFSYEQYF.

The chain has TRBV20-1 and TRBJ1-2, with a weak D call TRBD1 (5 bases). The CDR3 is 11 amino acids. V was cut by 5 bases and J by 8 bases, with 12 bases left in between. Germline V gene sequence: CDR1 DFQATT, CDR2 SNEGSKA (reference sequence). CDR3 region: CSAFQGGGYTF. The CDR3 DNA is TGCAGTGCTTTTCAGGGTGGGGGCTACACCTTC.

The rearrangement uses TRBV19 and TRBJ2-2; D is perhaps TRBD1 (6 bases). The CDR3 has 15 amino acids. Deletions cut 3 bases from V and 2 bases from J, with 10 bases between. The germline CDR1 and CDR2 sequences are LNHDA and SQIVND (reference sequence). As DNA, the CDR3 is TGTGCCAGTAGTATGACAGGAGTAAACACCGGGGAGCTGTTTTTT. Encoded protein: CASSMTGVNTGELFF.

The J gene is TRBJ1-3, the V gene TRBV6-5; no clear D gene. V was clipped by 5 bases and J by 2 bases, with 13 bases between them. The CDR3 covers 15 residues. Germline values: CDR1 MNHEY, CDR2 SVGAGI. CDR3 coding DNA: TGTGCCAGCAGTCCCCTGGGAGGGACTGGAAACACCATATATTTT. Translation: CASSPLGGTGNTIYF.

V usage is TRBV27 and J usage is TRBJ1-4, with a possible D match to TRBD1 (5 bases). The CDR3 consists of 15 residues. The germline V gene has CDR1 MNHEY and CDR2 SMNVEV (reference sequence). Trimming shortened V by 5 bases and J by 8 bases, and 18 bases separated the two germline ends. The CDR3 bases are TGTGCCAGCAGTATTGGTCGGGGCTTGGGGGAAAAACTGTTTTTT. Residues: CASSIGRGLGEKLFF.

V and J are TRBV10-3 and TRBJ1-5; no clear D gene. Deletions cut 0 bases from V and 7 bases from J, with 10 bases between. There are 14 residues in the CDR3. Germline V gene data show CDR1 as ENHRY and CDR2 as SYGVKD. CDR3 DNA: TGTGCCATCAGTGAGTCTGCAGGAACGCAGCCCCAGCATTTT. This gives the protein CAISESAGTQPQHF.